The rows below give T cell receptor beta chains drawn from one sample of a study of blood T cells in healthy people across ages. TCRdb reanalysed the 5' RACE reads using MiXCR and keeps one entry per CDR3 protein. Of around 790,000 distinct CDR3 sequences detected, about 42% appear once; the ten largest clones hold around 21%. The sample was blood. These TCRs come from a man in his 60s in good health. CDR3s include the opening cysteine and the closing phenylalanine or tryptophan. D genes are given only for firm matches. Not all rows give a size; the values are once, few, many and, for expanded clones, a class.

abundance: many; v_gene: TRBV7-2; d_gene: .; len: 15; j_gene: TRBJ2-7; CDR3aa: CASSDSRTRYGEQYF; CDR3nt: TGTGCCAGCAGCGACAGTCGGACCCGTTATGGCGAGCAGTACTTC
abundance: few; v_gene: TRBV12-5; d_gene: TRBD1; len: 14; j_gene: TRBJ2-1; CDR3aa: CASGGQELYNEQFF; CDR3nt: TGTGCTAGTGGGGGACAGGAGCTTTACAATGAGCAGTTCTTC
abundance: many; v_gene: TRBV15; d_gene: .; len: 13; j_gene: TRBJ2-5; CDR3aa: CATSIQGQETQYF; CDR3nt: TGTGCCACCAGCATTCAGGGCCAAGAGACCCAGTACTTC
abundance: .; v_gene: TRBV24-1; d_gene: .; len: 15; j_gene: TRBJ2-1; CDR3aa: CATSETGIGANEQFF; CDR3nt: TGTGCCACCAGTGAAACAGGGATTGGGGCCAATGAGCAGTTCTTC
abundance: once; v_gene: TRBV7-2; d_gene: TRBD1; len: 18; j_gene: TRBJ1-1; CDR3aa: CASSINRDRGRENTEAFF; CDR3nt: TGTGCCAGCAGCATTAACCGGGACAGGGGTCGGGAGAACACTGAAGCTTTCTTT
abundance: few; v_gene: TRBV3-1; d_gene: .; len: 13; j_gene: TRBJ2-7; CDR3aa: CASSHSSTYEQYF; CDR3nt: TGTGCCAGCAGCCATTCCTCCACTTACGAGCAGTACTTC
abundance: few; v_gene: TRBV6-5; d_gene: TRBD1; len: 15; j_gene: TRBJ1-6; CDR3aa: CASSKVGAGGSPLHF; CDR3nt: TGTGCCAGCTCCAAAGTCGGGGCAGGGGGTTCACCCCTCCACTTT
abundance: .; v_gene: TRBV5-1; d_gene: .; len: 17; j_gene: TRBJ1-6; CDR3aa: CASSLKTAPNHNSPLHF; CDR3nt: TGCGCCAGCAGCTTAAAGACGGCCCCCAACCATAATTCACCCCTCCACTTT
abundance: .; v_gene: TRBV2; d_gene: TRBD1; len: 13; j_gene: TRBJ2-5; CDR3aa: CASRTGGFETQYF; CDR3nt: TGTGCCAGCAGGACAGGGGGTTTTGAGACCCAGTACTTC
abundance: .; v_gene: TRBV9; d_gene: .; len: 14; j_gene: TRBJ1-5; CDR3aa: CASSSSGGMQPQHF; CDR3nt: TGTGCCAGCAGCAGTTCGGGGGGCATGCAGCCCCAGCATTTT
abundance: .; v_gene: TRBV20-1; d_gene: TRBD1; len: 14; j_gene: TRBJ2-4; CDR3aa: CSASSRTGPDIQYF; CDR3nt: TGCAGTGCTAGCAGCCGGACAGGTCCGGACATTCAGTACTTC
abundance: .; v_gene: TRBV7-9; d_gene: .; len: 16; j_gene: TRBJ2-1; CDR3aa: CASSPPTGSSYNEQFF; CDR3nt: TGTGCCAGCAGCCCCCCCACAGGGAGCTCCTACAATGAGCAGTTCTTC
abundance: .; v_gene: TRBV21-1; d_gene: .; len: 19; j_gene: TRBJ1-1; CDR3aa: CASSRTGPETVQKNTEAFF; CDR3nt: TGTGCCAGCAGCCGGACAGGGCCTGAGACCGTGCAAAAGAACACTGAAGCTTTCTTT
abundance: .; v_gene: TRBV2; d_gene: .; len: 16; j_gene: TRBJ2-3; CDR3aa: CASRREAGLSTDTQYF; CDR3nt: TGTGCCAGTCGACGGGAAGCAGGGCTGAGCACAGATACGCAGTATTTT
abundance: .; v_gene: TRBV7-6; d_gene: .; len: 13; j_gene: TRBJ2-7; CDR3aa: CASSQGSVYEQYF; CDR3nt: TGTGCCAGCAGCCAAGGGTCTGTCTACGAGCAGTACTTC
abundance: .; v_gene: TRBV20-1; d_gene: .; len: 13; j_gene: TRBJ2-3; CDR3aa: CSARGGRALTQYF; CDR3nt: TGCAGTGCTAGGGGGGGCCGAGCCCTTACGCAGTATTTT
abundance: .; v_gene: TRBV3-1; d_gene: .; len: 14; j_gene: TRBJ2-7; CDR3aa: CASSQSGGVGEQYF; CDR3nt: TGTGCCAGCAGCCAATCTGGAGGGGTCGGCGAGCAGTACTTC
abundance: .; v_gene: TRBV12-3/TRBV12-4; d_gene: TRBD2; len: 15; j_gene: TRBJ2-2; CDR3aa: CASSRTSDNTGELFF; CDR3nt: TGTGCCAGCAGTCGAACTAGCGACAACACCGGGGAGCTGTTTTTT
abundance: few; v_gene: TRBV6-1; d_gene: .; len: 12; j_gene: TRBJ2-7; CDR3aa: CASTGLGREQYF; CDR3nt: TGTGCCAGCACCGGCCTTGGACGCGAGCAGTACTTC
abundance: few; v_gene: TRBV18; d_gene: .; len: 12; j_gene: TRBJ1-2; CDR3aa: CATFGPNYGYTF; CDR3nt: TGTGCCACCTTTGGGCCCAACTATGGCTACACCTTC
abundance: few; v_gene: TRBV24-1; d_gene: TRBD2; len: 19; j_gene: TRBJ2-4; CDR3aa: CATSDGTSGGARTKNIQYF; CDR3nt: TGTGCCACCAGTGATGGGACTAGCGGGGGGGCCCGCACCAAAAACATTCAGTACTTC
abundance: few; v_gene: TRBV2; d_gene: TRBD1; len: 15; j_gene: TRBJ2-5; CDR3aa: CASSVTGGSKQTQYF; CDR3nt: TGTGCCAGCAGTGTAACAGGGGGCTCTAAACAGACCCAGTACTTC
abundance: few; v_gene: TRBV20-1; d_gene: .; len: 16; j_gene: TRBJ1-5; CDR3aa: CSASTMPRDRNQPQHF; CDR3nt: TGCAGTGCATCGACGATGCCCCGGGACCGCAATCAGCCCCAGCATTTT
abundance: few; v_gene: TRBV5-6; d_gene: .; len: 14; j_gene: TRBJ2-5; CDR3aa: CASSLGLVQETQYF; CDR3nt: TGTGCCAGCAGCTTGGGGCTAGTTCAAGAGACCCAGTACTTC
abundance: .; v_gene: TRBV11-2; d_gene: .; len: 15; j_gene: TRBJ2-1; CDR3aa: CASSSRMSSYNEQFF; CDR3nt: TGTGCCAGCAGCTCTCGGATGAGCTCCTACAATGAGCAGTTCTTC
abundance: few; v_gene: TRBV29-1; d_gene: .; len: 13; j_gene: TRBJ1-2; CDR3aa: CSANRDNNYGYTF; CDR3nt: TGCAGCGCCAACCGGGACAATAACTATGGCTACACCTTC
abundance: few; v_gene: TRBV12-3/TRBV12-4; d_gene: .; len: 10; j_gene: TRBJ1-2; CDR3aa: CAVRDVGYTF; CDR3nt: TGTGCCGTAAGGGACGTTGGCTACACCTTC
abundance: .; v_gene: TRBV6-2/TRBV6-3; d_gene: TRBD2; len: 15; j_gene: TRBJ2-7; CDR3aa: CASSFVTSGRDEQYF; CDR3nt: TGTGCCAGCAGTTTCGTGACTAGCGGGAGGGACGAGCAGTACTTC
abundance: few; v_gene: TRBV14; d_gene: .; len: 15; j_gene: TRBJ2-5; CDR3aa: CASSLRTAIGETQYF; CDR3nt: TGTGCCAGCAGCCTTCGGACAGCAATCGGGGAGACCCAGTACTTC
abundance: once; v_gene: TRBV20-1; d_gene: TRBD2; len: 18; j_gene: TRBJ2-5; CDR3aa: CSATPGLAGSAERETQYF; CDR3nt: TGCAGTGCTACGCCGGGACTAGCGGGCTCAGCGGAGAGAGAGACCCAGTACTTC
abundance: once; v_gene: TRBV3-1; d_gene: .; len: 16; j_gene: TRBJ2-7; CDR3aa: CASSEGIVALSYEQYF; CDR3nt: TGTGCCAGCAGCGAAGGGATCGTCGCCCTCTCCTACGAGCAGTACTTC
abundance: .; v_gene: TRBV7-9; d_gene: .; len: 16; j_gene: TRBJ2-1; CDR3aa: CASSLVAAATYNEQFF; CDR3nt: TGTGCCAGCAGCTTAGTGGCGGCAGCTACCTACAATGAGCAGTTCTTC
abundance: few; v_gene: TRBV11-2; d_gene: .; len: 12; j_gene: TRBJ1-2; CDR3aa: CASRSPIYGYTF; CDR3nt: TGTGCCAGCAGATCCCCCATTTACGGCTACACCTTC
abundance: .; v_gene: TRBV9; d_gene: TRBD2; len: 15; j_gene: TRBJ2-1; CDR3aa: CASSEERLAGNEQFF; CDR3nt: TGTGCCAGCAGCGAAGAGCGACTAGCTGGCAATGAGCAGTTCTTC
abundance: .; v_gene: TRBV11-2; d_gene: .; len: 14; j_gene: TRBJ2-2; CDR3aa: CASSWQAGPGELFF; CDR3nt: TGTGCCAGCAGTTGGCAGGCGGGACCCGGGGAGCTGTTTTTT
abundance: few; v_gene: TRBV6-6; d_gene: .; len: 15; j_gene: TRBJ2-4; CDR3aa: CASSYSDSRGDIQYF; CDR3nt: TGTGCCAGCAGTTACTCGGATAGCAGGGGAGACATTCAGTACTTC
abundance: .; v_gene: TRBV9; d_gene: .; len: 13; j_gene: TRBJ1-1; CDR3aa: CAGSVKGGTEAFF; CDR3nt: TGTGCCGGCAGCGTTAAGGGGGGAACTGAAGCTTTCTTT
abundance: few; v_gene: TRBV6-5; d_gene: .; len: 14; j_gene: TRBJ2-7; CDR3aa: CASSYSRNRHEQYF; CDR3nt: TGTGCCAGCAGTTACTCGAGAAACAGGCACGAGCAGTACTTC
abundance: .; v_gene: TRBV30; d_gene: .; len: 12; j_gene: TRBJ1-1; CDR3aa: CAWSVIGQKAFF; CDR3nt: TGTGCCTGGAGTGTAATCGGGCAGAAAGCTTTCTTT
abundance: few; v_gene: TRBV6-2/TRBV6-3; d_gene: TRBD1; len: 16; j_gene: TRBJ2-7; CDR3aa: CASSYSSDRSPYEQYF; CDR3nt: TGTGCCAGCAGTTACTCATCGGACAGGTCCCCCTACGAGCAGTACTTC
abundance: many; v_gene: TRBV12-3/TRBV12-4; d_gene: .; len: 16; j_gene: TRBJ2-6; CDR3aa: CASSFNRVSGANVLTF; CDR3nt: TGTGCCAGCAGTTTCAACAGGGTCTCCGGGGCCAACGTCCTGACTTTC
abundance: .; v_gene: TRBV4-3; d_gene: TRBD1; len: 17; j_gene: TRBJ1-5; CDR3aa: CASSQQRGPANDQPQHF; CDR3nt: TGCGCCAGCAGCCAACAGAGGGGGCCGGCGAATGATCAGCCCCAGCATTTT
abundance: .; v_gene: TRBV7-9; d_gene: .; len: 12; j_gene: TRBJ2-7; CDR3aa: CASTQTVNEQYF; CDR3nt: TGTGCCAGCACCCAGACAGTGAATGAGCAGTACTTC
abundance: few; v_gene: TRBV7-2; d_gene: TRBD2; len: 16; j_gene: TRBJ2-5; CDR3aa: CASSLAGRPDGETQYF; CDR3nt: TGTGCCAGTAGCTTAGCGGGACGCCCCGATGGGGAGACCCAGTACTTC
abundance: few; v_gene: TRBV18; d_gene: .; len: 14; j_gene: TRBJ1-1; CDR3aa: CASSPWQGGTEAFF; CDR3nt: TGTGCCAGCTCACCTTGGCAGGGCGGCACTGAAGCTTTCTTT